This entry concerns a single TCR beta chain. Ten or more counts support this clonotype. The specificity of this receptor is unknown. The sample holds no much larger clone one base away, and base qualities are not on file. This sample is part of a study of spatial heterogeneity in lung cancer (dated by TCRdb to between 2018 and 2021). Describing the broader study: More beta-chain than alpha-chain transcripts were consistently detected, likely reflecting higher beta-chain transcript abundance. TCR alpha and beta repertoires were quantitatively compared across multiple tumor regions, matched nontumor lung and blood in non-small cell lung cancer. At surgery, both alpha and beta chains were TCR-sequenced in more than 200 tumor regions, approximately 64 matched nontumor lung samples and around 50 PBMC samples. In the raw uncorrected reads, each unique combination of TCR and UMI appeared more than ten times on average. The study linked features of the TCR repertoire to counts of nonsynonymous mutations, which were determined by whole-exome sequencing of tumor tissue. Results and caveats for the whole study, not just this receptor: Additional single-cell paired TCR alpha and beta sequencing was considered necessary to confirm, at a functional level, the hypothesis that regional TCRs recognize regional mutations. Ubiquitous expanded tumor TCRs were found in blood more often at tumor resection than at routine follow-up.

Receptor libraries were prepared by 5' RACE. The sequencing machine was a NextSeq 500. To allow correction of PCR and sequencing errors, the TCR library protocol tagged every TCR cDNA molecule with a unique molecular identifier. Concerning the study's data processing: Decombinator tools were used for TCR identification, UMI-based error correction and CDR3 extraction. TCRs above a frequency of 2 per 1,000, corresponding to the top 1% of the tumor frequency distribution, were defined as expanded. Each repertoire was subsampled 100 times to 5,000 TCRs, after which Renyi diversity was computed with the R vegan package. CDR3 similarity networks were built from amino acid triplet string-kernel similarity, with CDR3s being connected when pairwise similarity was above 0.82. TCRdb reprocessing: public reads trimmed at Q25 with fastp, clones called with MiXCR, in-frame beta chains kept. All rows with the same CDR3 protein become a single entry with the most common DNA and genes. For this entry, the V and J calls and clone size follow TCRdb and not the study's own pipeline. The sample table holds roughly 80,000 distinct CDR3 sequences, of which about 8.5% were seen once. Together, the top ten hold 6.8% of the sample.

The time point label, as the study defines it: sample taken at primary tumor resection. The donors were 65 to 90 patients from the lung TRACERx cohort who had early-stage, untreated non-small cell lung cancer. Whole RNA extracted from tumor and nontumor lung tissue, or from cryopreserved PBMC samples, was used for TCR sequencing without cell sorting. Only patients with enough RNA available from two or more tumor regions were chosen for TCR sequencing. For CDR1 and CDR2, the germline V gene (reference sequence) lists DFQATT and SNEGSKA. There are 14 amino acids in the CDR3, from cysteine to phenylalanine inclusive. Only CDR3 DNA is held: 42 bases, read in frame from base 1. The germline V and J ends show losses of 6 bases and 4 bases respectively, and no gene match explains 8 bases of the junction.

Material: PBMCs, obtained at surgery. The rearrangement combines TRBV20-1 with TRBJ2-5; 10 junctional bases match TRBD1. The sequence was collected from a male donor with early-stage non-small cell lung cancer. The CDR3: CSAPTTGGTETQYF. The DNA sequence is TGCAGTGCCCCGACGACAGGGGGCACAGAGACCCAGTACTTC.